A single sample is the source of the 18 T cell receptor beta chains below, sequenced in a study of tumor-infiltrating lymphocytes in localized non-small cell lung cancer. Sequenced by immunoSEQ multiplex PCR; TCRdb stores in-frame clones only, minus some. The sample holds more than 6,000 clones; roughly 74% are singletons and the top ten take approximately 28%. The specimen sequenced was lung tumor tissue. These receptors were collected from a human donor with non-small cell lung cancer.

The V call is TRBV7-2, the J call TRBJ2-1; possibly TRBD2 for D (6 bases). Germline values: CDR1 SGHTA, CDR2 FQGNSA. V was shortened by 1 base and J by 3 bases, with 7 bases between the two germline ends. This CDR3 has 14 amino acids. The CDR3 DNA is TGTGCCAGCAGCTTAGGGGACTTCTACAATGAGCAGTTCTTC. It translates to CASSLGDFYNEQFF.

The rearrangement joins TRBV4-1 to TRBJ1-5, with D possibly matching TRBD1 (5 bases). This CDR3 comprises 15 residues. The germline V and J ends were trimmed by 1 base and 3 bases, with 10 bases remaining between them. The germline CDR1 and CDR2 sequences are MGHRA and YSYEKL. CDR3 residues: CASSQAGGHNQPQHF. Written as DNA, the CDR3 is TGCGCCAGCAGCCAAGCGGGAGGACACAATCAGCCCCAGCATTTT.

The rearrangement uses TRBV4-1 and TRBJ2-7, with 7 bases lining up with TRBD1. Per germline, CDR1 MGHRA and CDR2 YSYEKL. The trim removed 4 bases at V and 3 bases at J, leaving 3 bases unmatched. This CDR3 has 13 amino acids. Written as DNA, the CDR3 is TGCGCCAGCAGCCTTCGACAGGGCTACGAGCAGTACTTC. It is translated as CASSLRQGYEQYF.

The CDR3 DNA follows: TGCGCCAGCAGCTTCATAGCGACTAGCACAGATACGCAGTATTTT. Translation gives CASSFIATSTDTQYF. The chain employs TRBV5-1 and TRBJ2-3; a possible D gene is TRBD2 (5 bases). Trimming stripped 2 bases from V and 0 bases from J, with 10 bases between. The CDR3 has 15 amino acids. In germline, CDR1 is SGHRS, CDR2 YFSETQ.

V is TRBV29-1 and J is TRBJ2-1; 13 nucleotides line up with TRBD2. J was trimmed by 7 bases and V by 8 bases; bases with no gene match: 2. CDR1 SQVTM and CDR2 ANQGSEA come from the germline V gene. The CDR3 consists of 12 residues. For the CDR3, the DNA is TGCAGCACGACTAGCGGGGGGAATGAGCAGTTCTTC. As protein: CSTTSGGNEQFF.

The V gene is TRBV28, the J gene TRBJ1-2, with 8 bases lining up with TRBD1. Trimming took 2 bases from V and 7 from J; bases not matched to a gene: 3. In germline, CDR1 is MDHEN, CDR2 SYDVKM. This CDR3 is built from 13 residues. The CDR3 here is CASSLTGGSGYTF. CDR3 bases: TGTGCCAGCAGTTTAACAGGGGGAAGTGGCTACACCTTC.

This clone has more than one count but fewer than ten. The chain is built from TRBV6-1 and TRBJ1-6; 8 positions agree with TRBD1. Germline V gene lookup returns CDR1 MNHNS and CDR2 SASEGT. V lost 8 bases to trimming and J lost 7 bases; unmatched junction nucleotides: 10. The CDR3 has 15 amino acids. Written as DNA, the CDR3 is TGTGCCAGCCCCTCTTCCGGGACAGGAAATTCACCCCTCCACTTT. This codes for CASPSSGTGNSPLHF.

The V gene is TRBV5-6, the J gene TRBJ2-7; D may be TRBD2 (6 bases). V lost 0 bases and J 6 bases, leaving 13 bases between the germline ends. The CDR3 spans 14 residues. CDR1 and CDR2 from the germline V gene are SGHDT and YYEEEE. This chain's CDR3 is CASSLAAGKREQYF. CDR3 bases: TGTGCCAGCAGCTTGGCCGCGGGGAAACGCGAGCAGTACTTC.

V usage is TRBV5-1 and J usage is TRBJ2-2; TRBD1 matches at 8 bases. This CDR3 region has 15 residues. V shed 3 bases, J shed 3 bases, and the junction held 4 bases outside the gene matches. Germline V CDR1 and CDR2: SGHRS, YFSETQ. CDR3 sequence reads: CASSSQGVDTGELFF. The CDR3 nucleotides are TGCGCCAGCAGCTCACAGGGGGTGGACACCGGGGAGCTGTTTTTT.

This clone was counted a few times. V is TRBV5-1 and J is TRBJ2-3; D is undetermined. The V gene lost 4 bases and the J gene lost 4 bases, with 16 bases spanning the gap. CDR1 is SGHRS and CDR2 is YFSETQ in the germline V gene. CDR3 length equals 15 residues. The CDR3 sequence: CASSPEVGIPDTQYF. The CDR3 DNA reads as TGCGCCAGCAGCCCCGAGGTGGGGATCCCAGATACGCAGTATTTT.

The chain links TRBV4-1 to TRBJ2-5; TRBD1 is a possible D gene (5 bases). Germline V CDR1 and CDR2: MGHRA, YSYEKL. Trimming left V 1 base short and J 5 bases short, with 11 bases between. The CDR3 runs to 14 residues. The CDR3 loop reads CASSQVSGHETQYF. The CDR3 nucleotides are TGCGCCAGCAGCCAAGTCTCAGGGCACGAGACCCAGTACTTC.

The rearrangement joins TRBV7-2 to TRBJ1-1, with D possibly matching TRBD1 (5 bases). With 5 bases removed from V and 4 bases from J, the gap between germline ends came to 17 bases. Germline V CDR1 and CDR2: SGHTA, FQGNSA. The CDR3 covers 15 residues. CDR3 in amino acids: CASSPFGGVGTEAFF. The CDR3 nucleotides are TGTGCCAGCAGCCCGTTTGGGGGGGTTGGCACTGAAGCTTTCTTT.

The V call is TRBV27, the J call TRBJ1-1; D remains unclear. V lost 3 bases and J lost 1, with 6 bases in between. Looked up from germline, CDR1 is MNHEY and CDR2 is SMNVEV (reference sequence). CDR3 size: 13 residues. CDR3 amino acids: CASSFQENTEAFF. For the CDR3, the DNA is TGTGCCAGCAGTTTTCAGGAGAACACTGAAGCTTTCTTT.

This sequence joins TRBV28 and TRBJ1-1; 11 bases map to TRBD1. Germline CDR1 MDHEN, CDR2 SYDVKM. The CDR3 runs 17 residues. V dropped 5 bases and J dropped 6; count of bases not matched to a gene: 14. Here the CDR3 reads CASSLIRTGGIFSEAFF. The CDR3 region has the DNA TGTGCCAGCAGTCTAATTCGGACAGGGGGCATTTTCTCTGAAGCTTTCTTT.

As for this clone: The sample carries other DNA sequences with the same CDR3. The rearrangement joins TRBV7-6 to TRBJ1-3, with D maybe TRBD1 (5 bases). V lost 1 base, J lost 0 bases, and 10 bases lay in between. The CDR3 spans 16 residues. Per the germline V gene, CDR1 is SGHVS and CDR2 is FNYEAQ. CDR3 protein: CASSLGGAGSGNTIYF. CDR3 coding DNA: TGTGCCAGCAGCTTAGGTGGGGCGGGCTCTGGAAACACCATATATTTT.

This clone was counted between two and nine times. The DNA of the CDR3 is TGTCTACGTGGGCAGGGGAGTGAAAAACTGTTTTTT. Encoded protein: CLRGQGSEKLFF. The chain joins TRBV6-1 to TRBJ1-4, with D possibly being TRBD1 (6 bases). CDR3 length equals 12 residues. The germline CDR1 and CDR2 sequences are MNHNS and SASEGT.

V usage is TRBV4-3 and J usage is TRBJ2-2; 9 bases agree with TRBD2. Germline CDR1 and CDR2: LGHNA and YSLEER. This CDR3 region has 19 residues. V lost 0 bases to trimming and J lost 6 bases; unmatched junction nucleotides: 14. CDR3 sequence reads: CASSQEALGAGGPAGELFF. The CDR3 nucleotides are TGCGCCAGCAGCCAAGAGGCCCTTGGTGCGGGGGGGCCAGCCGGGGAGCTGTTTTTT.

The rearrangement links TRBV6-1 to TRBJ2-1; D is possibly TRBD1 or TRBD2 (5 bases each). CDR1 MNHNS and CDR2 SASEGT come from the germline V gene. The CDR3 has 14 amino acids. V shed 4 bases and J shed 7 bases, with 14 bases lying between them. The CDR3 loop reads CASSVGPEGNEQFF. The CDR3 DNA sequence: TGTGCCAGCAGTGTAGGCCCTGAGGGGAATGAGCAGTTCTTC.